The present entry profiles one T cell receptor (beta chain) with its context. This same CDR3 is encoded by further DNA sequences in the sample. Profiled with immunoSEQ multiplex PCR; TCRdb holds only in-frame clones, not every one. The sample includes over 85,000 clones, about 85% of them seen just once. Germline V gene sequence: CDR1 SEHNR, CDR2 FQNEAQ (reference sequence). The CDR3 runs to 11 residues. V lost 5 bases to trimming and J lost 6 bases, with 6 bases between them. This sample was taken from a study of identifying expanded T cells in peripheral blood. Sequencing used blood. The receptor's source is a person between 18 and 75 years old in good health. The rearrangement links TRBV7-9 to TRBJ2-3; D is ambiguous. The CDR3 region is CASSPTDTQYF. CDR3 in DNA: TGTGCCAGCAGCCCAACGGATACGCAGTATTTT. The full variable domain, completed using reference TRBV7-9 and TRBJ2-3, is DTGVSQNPRHKITKRGQNVTFRCDPISEHNRLYWYRQTLGQGPEFLTYFQNEAQLEKSRLLSDRFSAERPKGSFSTLEIQRTEQGDSAMYLCASSPTDTQYFGPGTRLTVL.